Shown below are 17 T cell receptor beta chains from a single sample sequenced in a study of T cells in Graves' hyperthyroidism and ophthalmopathy. RNA transcripts gave rise to amplified TCR beta CDR3 regions. The TCR CDR3 was amplified in a first-round RT-PCR using the HTBI primer set. TCRdb called the multiplex PCR reads again in MiXCR, with one record for every CDR3 protein. The profile shows about 330,000 distinct CDR3 sequences, roughly 13% of them singletons. The sample taken for sequencing was blood. Receptors were obtained from a woman aged 40 to 50 with Graves' ophthalmopathy.

A few counts support this clonotype. V and J are TRBV5-1 and TRBJ2-2, with TRBD2 matching 8 bases. Losses at the gene ends were 7 bases for V and 0 bases for J; bases not matched to a gene: 2. This CDR3 is 14 amino acids long. The germline V gene encodes CDR1 SGHRS and CDR2 YFSETQ. The CDR3 DNA sequence: TGCGCCAGCGCGGGGGGCCCGAACACCGGGGAGCTGTTTTTT. Its translation is CASAGGPNTGELFF.

This clonotype was picked up a small number of times. The chain recombines TRBV5-6 with TRBJ1-3; 8 bases map to TRBD1. The length of the CDR3 is 13 residues. V shed 4 bases and J 9 bases; nucleotides not matched to a gene: 6. CDR1 SGHDT and CDR2 YYEEEE come from the germline V gene. CDR3 in amino acids: CASSLSTGATIYF. The CDR3 region has the DNA TGTGCCAGCAGCCTATCGACAGGGGCCACCATATATTTT. Full variable domain (missing parts from reference TRBV5-6 and TRBJ1-3): DAGVTQSPTHLIKTRGQQVTLRCSPKSGHDTVSWYQQALGQGPQFIFQYYEEEERQRGNFPDRFSGHQFPNYSSELNVNALLLGDSALYLCASSLSTGATIYFGEGSWLTVV.

This clonotype was recorded at least ten times. V and J are TRBV2 and TRBJ1-5; a possible D gene is TRBD1 (5 bases). The CDR3 spans 14 residues. Germline CDR1 is SNHLY and CDR2 is FYNNEI. V lost 4 bases, J lost 7 bases, and 14 bases lay in between. The CDR3 here is CASSATGGSQPQHF. In nucleotides, the CDR3 is TGTGCCAGCAGTGCAACAGGAGGGTCACAGCCCCAGCATTTT.

This clonotype was seen only a few times. This chain uses TRBV19 with TRBJ2-3; the D call may be TRBD1 or TRBD2 (5 bases each). V lost 5 bases, J lost 1 base, and 7 bases lay in between. The CDR3 is 13 residues long. Germline V lookup: CDR1 LNHDA, CDR2 SQIVND (reference sequence). CDR3 nucleotides: TGTGCCAGTAGTGGGGACGGCACAGATACGCAGTATTTT. It specifies CASSGDGTDTQYF.

In its sample, this clonotype was seen a few times. The V gene is TRBV27, the J gene TRBJ2-2, with unresolved D. Trimming pared 3 bases from V and 4 bases from J, leaving 9 bases between. Germline CDR1 reads MNHEY; CDR2 reads SMNVEV (reference sequence). CDR3 length: 14 residues. CDR3 amino acids: CASSFSTLTGELFF. Here the CDR3 DNA reads TGTGCCAGCAGTTTTTCTACGCTCACCGGGGAGCTGTTTTTT.

At least ten counts were recorded for this clonotype. V usage is TRBV29-1 and J usage is TRBJ1-1; 11 nucleotides agree with TRBD1. There are 16 residues in the CDR3. J gave up 1 base and V 5 bases, and 9 bases lay outside the gene matches. Germline CDR1 is SQVTM and CDR2 is ANQGSEA. The CDR3 nucleotides are TGCAGCGTTTCTGGACAGGGGGCCATATGGAACACTGAAGCTTTCTTT. Translating it yields CSVSGQGAIWNTEAFF. Combining the CDR3 with reference TRBV29-1 and TRBJ1-1 gives the whole variable domain SAVISQKPSRDICQRGTSLTIQCQVDSQVTMMFWYRQQPGQSLTLIATANQGSEATYESGFVIDKFPISRPNLTFSTLTVSNMSPEDSSIYLCSVSGQGAIWNTEAFFGQGTRLTVV.

This clonotype showed up many times. The rearrangement links TRBV12-3 or TRBV12-4 to TRBJ1-1, with D unclear. Trimming took 5 bases from V and 4 from J, leaving 11 bases between them. The CDR3 length is 13 residues. The CDR3 region has the DNA TGTGCCAGCAGTATTCCCGCTGGCACTGAAGCTTTCTTT. Amino acids: CASSIPAGTEAFF.

A few counts support this clonotype. The chain employs TRBV6-1 and TRBJ2-7; maybe TRBD1 (5 bases). From germline, CDR1 is MNHNS and CDR2 SASEGT. This CDR3 region has 16 residues. V lost 5 bases and J lost 7, with 24 bases in between. Here the CDR3 DNA reads TGTGCCAGCAGTTGGAACCCCGACAGTTGGCGCAGGGAGCAGTACTTC. Encoded protein: CASSWNPDSWRREQYF.

In its sample, this clonotype was seen many times. The V gene is TRBV5-1, the J gene TRBJ2-7; D may match TRBD1 or TRBD2 (5 bases each). Per germline, CDR1 SGHRS and CDR2 YFSETQ. There are 14 residues in the CDR3. V gave up 0 bases and J gave up 6 bases, with 13 bases separating them. The CDR3, as DNA: TGCGCCAGCAGCTTGGAGGGGACGCACGGCGAGCAGTACTTC. Encoded protein: CASSLEGTHGEQYF.

The table lists this clonotype with many counts. The chain uses TRBV20-1 and TRBJ2-5, with D tentatively TRBD2 (6 bases). Deletions cut 5 bases from V and 5 bases from J, with 18 bases between. The CDR3 contains 14 residues. Germline CDR1 and CDR2: DFQATT and SNEGSKA (reference sequence). CDR3 nucleotides: TGCAGTGCTGGGACTGCCGGTACGGGGGAGACCCAGTACTTC. Residues: CSAGTAGTGETQYF.

This clonotype was recorded a few times. The chain combines TRBV7-9 with TRBJ2-3, with TRBD2 as a possible D gene (7 bases). Germline assignment: CDR1 SEHNR and CDR2 FQNEAQ (reference sequence). The CDR3 totals 15 residues. Trimming shortened V by 5 bases and J by 4 bases, and 16 bases separated the two germline ends. As DNA, the CDR3 is TGTGCCAGCAGCCCTGGGGACGGGGGGCCAGATACGCAGTATTTT. This sequence encodes CASSPGDGGPDTQYF.

This clonotype has a count of ten or more. The chain recombines TRBV10-3 with TRBJ1-2; D is undetermined. The CDR3 has 13 amino acids. Trimming removed 3 bases at V and 7 bases at J, with 12 bases between. Germline CDR1 and CDR2: ENHRY and SYGVKD. The CDR3 nucleotides are TGTGCCATCAGTGACTCTTGGGAAGGTGGCTACACCTTC. Its protein is CAISDSWEGGYTF.

The table lists this clonotype with many counts. DNA for the CDR3: TGCAGTGCTAGACTGACCGATAGCAATCAGCCCCAGCATTTT. Amino acids: CSARLTDSNQPQHF. The chain recombines TRBV20-1 with TRBJ1-5; D not certain. This CDR3 is built from 14 residues. Per germline, CDR1 DFQATT and CDR2 SNEGSKA (reference sequence). Trimming left V 2 bases short and J 0 bases short, with 8 bases between.

This clonotype showed up many times. V and J are TRBV3-1 and TRBJ1-2; D is unclear. This CDR3 has 13 amino acids. V shed 1 base and J shed 8 bases, with 11 bases lying between them. From germline, CDR1 is LGHDT and CDR2 YNNKEL (reference sequence). CDR3 residues: CASSQVRASGYTF. The CDR3 DNA sequence: TGTGCCAGCAGCCAAGTTCGGGCAAGCGGCTACACCTTC.

This clonotype was seen at least ten times. The chain employs TRBV2 and TRBJ2-1; TRBD1 matches 7 bases. The V gene end was trimmed by 6 bases and the J gene end by 7 bases; junction bases not matched to a gene: 3. Germline V gives CDR1 SNHLY, CDR2 FYNNEI. This CDR3 contains 12 residues. The CDR3 protein is CASRADRNEQFF. In DNA, the CDR3 is TGTGCCAGCAGGGCGGACAGGAATGAGCAGTTCTTC.

Of note for this clonotype: Since no conserved phenylalanine or tryptophan closes the CDR3, a read error is the likely cause. The chain recombines TRBV7-2 with TRBJ1-1; possibly TRBD1 for D (6 bases). The germline V gene encodes CDR1 SGHTA and CDR2 FQGNSA. This CDR3 contains 11 residues. V lost 7 bases, J lost 3 bases, and 6 bases lay in between. The CDR3 region is CASTGDTEAFL. The CDR3, as DNA: TGTGCCAGCACAGGGGACACTGAAGCTTTCCTT.

The rearrangement uses TRBV7-2 and TRBJ2-2; D may be TRBD1 or TRBD2 (5 bases each). This CDR3 region has 18 residues. Trimming took 5 bases from V and 6 from J, leaving 25 bases between them. In germline, CDR1 is SGHTA, CDR2 FQGNSA. For the CDR3, the DNA is TGTGCCAGCAGCCTGGAAGGGTTGGGGACCCGATCTTCCGGGGAGCTGTTTTTT. Translation: CASSLEGLGTRSSGELFF.